This TCR beta chain is drawn from a study of blood T cell repertoires in COVID-19. Participant-reported clinical history was the basis for cohort assignment. The repertoire was sequenced with immunoSEQ multiplex PCR; TCRdb's copy has only in-frame clones and lacks some. The sample carries roughly 430,000 clones, roughly 88% recorded once. The receptor was isolated from a young woman who had been exposed to COVID-19. Sequences were obtained from PBMCs or T cells enriched from blood (not recorded which).

This chain's CDR3 is CASSEGGADTQYF. The CDR3 DNA is TGTGCCAGCAGCGAGGGAGGCGCAGATACGCAGTATTTT. The chain carries TRBV13 and TRBJ2-3, with a weak D call TRBD2 (6 bases). CDR1 and CDR2 from the germline V gene are PRHDT and FYEKMQ (reference sequence). The CDR3 has 13 amino acids. Trimming removed 5 bases from V and 4 bases from J, with 10 bases in between.